The next 22 T cell receptor beta chains were all read from a single sample in a study of cytomegalovirus exposure and HLA in healthy donors. Use of 60 Vbeta and 13 Jbeta primers characterized the PCR. The data were produced by immunoSEQ multiplex PCR, yet TCRdb's version contains in-frame clones alone and is incomplete. The sample records around 110,000 clones, around 70% being singletons. The sample comprised PBMCs. These receptors originate from a man aged 25 to 45 in good health and CMV-seropositive.

This chain links TRBV13 with TRBJ2-5, with TRBD2 matching over 8 bases. The CDR3 is 16 amino acids. V dropped 0 bases and J dropped 2; count of bases not matched to a gene: 5. Looked up from germline, CDR1 is PRHDT and CDR2 is FYEKMQ (reference sequence). CDR3 in amino acids: CASSLGVAGWQETQYF. CDR3 nucleotide sequence: TGTGCCAGCAGCTTAGGTGTAGCGGGATGGCAAGAGACCCAGTACTTC.

The V and J genes are TRBV30 and TRBJ2-1; 14 nucleotides match TRBD2. CDR3 length: 16 residues. V lost 3 bases to trimming and J lost 14 bases; unmatched junction nucleotides: 15. CDR1 is GTSNPN and CDR2 is SVGIG in the germline V gene (reference sequence). Here the CDR3 reads CAWRPSPGTSGSLEFF. The CDR3, as DNA: TGTGCCTGGAGGCCAAGTCCCGGGACTAGCGGGAGTCTGGAGTTCTTC.

The chain is built from TRBV27 and TRBJ2-1, with D possibly being TRBD2 (5 bases). V gave up 5 bases and J gave up 6 bases, with 11 bases separating them. Per the germline V gene, CDR1 is MNHEY and CDR2 is SMNVEV (reference sequence). The CDR3 extends over 13 amino acids. This CDR3 reads CASSKDRGNEQFF. DNA of the CDR3: TGTGCCAGCAGTAAGGACCGGGGCAATGAGCAGTTCTTC.

The chain has TRBV2 and TRBJ1-2, with D unclear. Germline lookup yields CDR1 SNHLY and CDR2 FYNNEI. V was trimmed by 6 bases and J by 0 bases, leaving 8 bases between them. There are 13 residues in the CDR3. The CDR3 bases are TGTGCCAGCAGCCTATTAGCTAACTATGGCTACACCTTC. Encoded protein: CASSLLANYGYTF.

The chain employs TRBV7-8 and TRBJ2-1; D possibly corresponds to TRBD1 (6 bases). CDR3 length: 17 residues. Germline V gene data show CDR1 as SGHVS and CDR2 as FQNEAQ. The V gene lost 0 bases and the J gene lost 1 base, with 13 bases spanning the gap. CDR3 coding DNA: TGTGCCAGCAGCTTAGCCCACTGGGGGCTGTCCTACAATGAGCAGTTCTTC. Translating gives CASSLAHWGLSYNEQFF.

The CDR3 sequence is CASSAQSGAGYDYGYTF. The CDR3 DNA follows: TGTGCCAGCAGCGCCCAAAGCGGGGCAGGGTACGACTATGGCTACACCTTC. The J gene is TRBJ1-2, the V gene TRBV9; D possibly corresponds to TRBD1 (5 bases). The germline CDR1 and CDR2 sequences are SGDLS and YYNGEE. The V end was cut by 3 bases, the J end by 3 bases, with 21 bases between. The CDR3 has 17 amino acids.

The chain links TRBV28 to TRBJ1-2; D is unclear. There are 15 residues in the CDR3. V shed 3 bases and J shed 2 bases, with 13 bases lying between them. CDR1 and CDR2 from the germline V gene are MDHEN and SYDVKM. This CDR3 reads CASSFVETENYGYTF. The CDR3 nucleotides read TGTGCCAGCAGTTTCGTAGAAACAGAGAACTATGGCTACACCTTC.

The sample holds one count of this clone. The rearrangement links TRBV4-1 to TRBJ1-5; 10 bases fit TRBD1. With V trimmed by 0 bases and J by 0 bases, 5 bases remained unmatched. The germline V gene has CDR1 MGHRA and CDR2 YSYEKL. The CDR3 consists of 18 residues. CDR3: CASSQDDRGLYSNQPQHF. In DNA form, the CDR3 reads TGCGCCAGCAGCCAAGATGACAGGGGGCTTTATAGCAATCAGCCCCAGCATTTT.

This clone was observed a few times. The chain joins TRBV2 to TRBJ1-5, with TRBD1 identical over 11 bases. CDR3 length equals 16 residues. Trimming at V came to 7 bases and at J to 0 bases, leaving 5 bases not matched to a gene. CDR1 is SNHLY, CDR2 FYNNEI, per germline. The CDR3 bases are TGTGCCAGCACAGGACAGGGGGCGAATAGCAATCAGCCCCAGCATTTT. It codes for CASTGQGANSNQPQHF.

The DNA for the CDR3 is TGCAGCGTTCCTCCGACATACACAGATACGCAGTATTTT. The encoded protein is CSVPPTYTDTQYF. V and J are TRBV29-1 and TRBJ2-3; the D is unclear. The germline V gene has CDR1 SQVTM and CDR2 ANQGSEA. The CDR3 consists of 13 residues. V was shortened by 5 bases and J by 2 bases, with 11 bases between the two germline ends.

This clone has just a few counts. V gene TRBV12-5 combines with J gene TRBJ1-5, with a weak D call TRBD1 (5 bases). CDR3 size: 17 residues. CDR1 is LGHNT and CDR2 is FRNRAP in the germline V gene. With 6 bases removed from V and 0 bases from J, the gap between germline ends came to 18 bases. The CDR3 coding sequence is TGTGCTAGTGGCTCTCTCAGGGATTCGCATAGCAATCAGCCCCAGCATTTT. Amino acids: CASGSLRDSHSNQPQHF. The complete variable domain, with remaining parts taken from reference TRBV12-5 and TRBJ1-5, reads DARVTQTPRHKVTEMGQEVTMRCQPILGHNTVFWYRQTMMQGLELLAYFRNRAPLDDSGMPKDRFSAEMPDATLATLKIQPSEPRDSAVYFCASGSLRDSHSNQPQHFGDGTRLSIL.

V and J are TRBV7-9 and TRBJ1-1, with 9 positions matching TRBD1. V was clipped by 1 base and J by 1 base; unmatched bases: 4. Germline V gene lookup returns CDR1 SEHNR and CDR2 FQNEAQ (reference sequence). The CDR3 length is 16 residues. DNA of the CDR3: TGTGCCAGCAGCTTAGGGGACAGGGAACCGAACACTGAAGCTTTCTTT. Translation gives CASSLGDREPNTEAFF.

The rearrangement joins TRBV4-1 to TRBJ2-1, with D possibly being TRBD2 (6 bases). Germline V gene lookup returns CDR1 MGHRA and CDR2 YSYEKL. The CDR3 spans 15 residues. With 1 base removed from V and 7 bases from J, the gap between germline ends came to 14 bases. CDR3: CASSQAAGPYNEQFF. The CDR3 bases are TGCGCCAGCAGCCAAGCTGCGGGGCCTTATAATGAGCAGTTCTTC.

The J gene is TRBJ2-5, the V gene TRBV4-1; 9 nucleotides match TRBD2. Germline trimming cut 5 bases from V and 3 bases from J; bases unmatched to any gene: 10. This CDR3 is built from 16 residues. The germline gives CDR1 MGHRA, CDR2 YSYEKL. The CDR3 sequence: CASSGSGASGEETQYF. For the CDR3, the DNA is TGCGCCAGCAGCGGAAGCGGGGCTAGCGGGGAAGAGACCCAGTACTTC.

V gene TRBV30 combines with J gene TRBJ1-1; D is uncertain. Germline values: CDR1 GTSNPN, CDR2 SVGIG (reference sequence). The V and J ends lost 3 bases and 6 bases respectively, with 11 bases between them. This CDR3 is 12 amino acids long. CDR3 sequence (DNA): TGTGCCTGGAGCGGTGCACAGTCTGAAGCTTTCTTT. This codes for CAWSGAQSEAFF. The variable domain in full, with the rest retrieved from reference TRBV30 and TRBJ1-1, is SQTIHQWPATLVQPVGSPLSLECTVEGTSNPNLYWYRQAAGRGLQLLFYSVGIGQISSEVPQNLSASRPQDRQFILSSKKLLLSDSGFYLCAWSGAQSEAFFGQGTRLTVV.

This chain connects TRBV7-9 to TRBJ2-5; 7 bases are shared with TRBD1. Germline V gene lookup returns CDR1 SEHNR and CDR2 FQNEAQ (reference sequence). V trimming: 1 base; J trimming: 4 bases; junction bases outside the gene matches: 6. The CDR3 is 15 amino acids. The DNA for the CDR3 is TGTGCCAGCAGCTTAGGGCGACAGGGCTTAGAGACCCAGTACTTC. Translated, it gives CASSLGRQGLETQYF.

The rearrangement joins TRBV25-1 to TRBJ1-4, with D unresolved. CDR1 MGHDK and CDR2 SYGVNS come from the germline V gene. V was clipped by 4 bases and J by 8 bases, with 8 bases between them. The CDR3 runs to 12 residues. The CDR3 DNA reads as TGTGCCAGCAGTGGTAGGAGGGAAAAACTGTTTTTT. Protein sequence: CASSGRREKLFF.

This chain uses TRBV27 with TRBJ2-7; D may be TRBD2 (7 bases). The CDR3 has 21 amino acids. The V end was cut by 7 bases, the J end by 3 bases, with 37 bases between. CDR1 and CDR2 (germline): MNHEY, SMNVEV (reference sequence). The CDR3 protein is CASTNPRTFGGRPSGRYEQYV. In nucleotides, the CDR3 is TGTGCCAGCACTAATCCCCGGACATTTGGGGGGCGGCCTAGCGGCCGCTACGAGCAGTACGTC.

The chain joins TRBV7-2 to TRBJ1-2, with 7 positions matching TRBD1. This CDR3 has 16 residues. Trimming cost V 4 bases and J 4 bases; bases outside gene matches: 12. Germline values: CDR1 SGHTA, CDR2 FQGNSA. Written as DNA, the CDR3 is TGTGCCAGCAGCTCGAGGAGACAGGGTCGAATCTATGGCTACACCTTC. Protein: CASSSRRQGRIYGYTF. The variable domain in full, with the rest retrieved from reference TRBV7-2 and TRBJ1-2, is GAGVSQSPSNKVTEKGKDVELRCDPISGHTALYWYRQSLGQGLEFLIYFQGNSAPDKSGLPSDRFSAERTGGSVSTLTIQRTQQEDSAVYLCASSSRRQGRIYGYTFGSGTRLTVV.

CDR3 amino acids: CASSFPGGYGYTF. The CDR3 nucleotides read TGTGCCAGCAGTTTCCCAGGGGGCTATGGCTACACCTTC. This chain links TRBV27 with TRBJ1-2; 7 nucleotides align to TRBD1. The germline V gene encodes CDR1 MNHEY and CDR2 SMNVEV (reference sequence). The CDR3 is made up of 13 amino acids. The trim removed 3 bases at V and 4 bases at J, leaving 2 bases unmatched.

The chain recombines TRBV19 with TRBJ2-1; D is unclear. Trimming cost V 0 bases and J 3 bases, with 6 bases left between them. The germline gives CDR1 LNHDA, CDR2 SQIVND (reference sequence). The CDR3 covers 14 residues. The CDR3 region has the DNA TGTGCCAGTAGTATAGAGGCCAGCTACAATGAGCAGTTCTTC. Protein product: CASSIEASYNEQFF.

This clone was seen a few times. This chain uses TRBV10-1 with TRBJ1-1; D is undetermined. V lost 4 bases and J 1 base, leaving 4 bases between the germline ends. Germline assignment: CDR1 WNHNN and CDR2 SYGVQD (reference sequence). CDR3 length equals 12 residues. CDR3 sequence (DNA): TGCGCCAGCAGTGGAGAGAACACTGAAGCTTTCTTT. Amino acid sequence: CASSGENTEAFF.